This entry describes one T cell receptor beta chain. CDR1 is DFQATT and CDR2 is SNEGSKA in the germline V gene (reference sequence). Unmatched junction bases numbered 9, after V lost 3 bases and J lost 5 bases. The CDR3 consists of 14 residues. In the source study's methods: The assay estimated nucleated cells by amplifying reference gene primers. Method: immunoSEQ multiplex PCR; TCRdb's copy keeps in-frame clones and lacks some. V, J and clone size are those of that table, while D and trimming were read from the DNA. This table has about 200,000 clones, around 80% appearing once. This sample is drawn from a study of blood T cell repertoires in COVID-19. The overall study: The United States, Italy and Spain provided the acute and convalescent COVID-19 samples.

This clonotype was sampled from a woman in her sixties or seventies with acute or convalescent COVID-19. The sample consisted of peripheral blood. The V and J genes are TRBV20-1 and TRBJ2-5; TRBD2 agrees at 7 bases. CDR3 loop: CSASDLGGGETQYF. The DNA of the CDR3 is TGCAGTGCTAGTGATCTGGGGGGAGGGGAGACCCAGTACTTC.